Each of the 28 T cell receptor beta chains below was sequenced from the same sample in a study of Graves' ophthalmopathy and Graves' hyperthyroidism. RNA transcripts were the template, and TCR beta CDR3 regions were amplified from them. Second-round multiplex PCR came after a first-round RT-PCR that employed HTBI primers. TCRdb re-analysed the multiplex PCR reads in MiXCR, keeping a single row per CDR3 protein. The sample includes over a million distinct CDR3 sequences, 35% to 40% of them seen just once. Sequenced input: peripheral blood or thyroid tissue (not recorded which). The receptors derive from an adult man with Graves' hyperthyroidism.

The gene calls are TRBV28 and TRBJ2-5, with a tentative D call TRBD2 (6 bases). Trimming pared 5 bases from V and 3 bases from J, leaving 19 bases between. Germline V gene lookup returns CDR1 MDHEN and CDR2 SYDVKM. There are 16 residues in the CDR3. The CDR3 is CASSAPRGRWEETQYF. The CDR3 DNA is TGTGCCAGCAGTGCCCCGCGGGGTAGGTGGGAAGAGACCCAGTACTTC.

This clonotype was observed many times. For the CDR3, the DNA is TGTGCCACCAGTCAGCGAGAGACCCAGTACTTC. Its translation: CATSQRETQYF. The rearrangement uses TRBV24-1 and TRBJ2-5; D is ambiguous. V was pared by 6 bases and J by 4 bases, with 5 bases between. The CDR3 length is 11 residues. CDR1 is KGHDR, CDR2 SFDVKD, per germline.

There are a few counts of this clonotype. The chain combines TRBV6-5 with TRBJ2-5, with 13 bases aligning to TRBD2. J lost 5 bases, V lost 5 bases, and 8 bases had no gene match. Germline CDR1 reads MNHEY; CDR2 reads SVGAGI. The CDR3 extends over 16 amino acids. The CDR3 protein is CASSQGLAGEGETQYF. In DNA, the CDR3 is TGTGCCAGCAGTCAAGGACTAGCGGGAGAAGGGGAGACCCAGTACTTC.

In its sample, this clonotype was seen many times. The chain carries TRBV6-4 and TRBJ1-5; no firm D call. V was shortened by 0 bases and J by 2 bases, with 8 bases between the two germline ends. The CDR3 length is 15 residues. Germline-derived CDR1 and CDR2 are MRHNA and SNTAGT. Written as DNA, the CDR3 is TGTGCCAGCAGTGACTCTCCTACAGGCAATCAGCCCCAGCATTTT. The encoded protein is CASSDSPTGNQPQHF.

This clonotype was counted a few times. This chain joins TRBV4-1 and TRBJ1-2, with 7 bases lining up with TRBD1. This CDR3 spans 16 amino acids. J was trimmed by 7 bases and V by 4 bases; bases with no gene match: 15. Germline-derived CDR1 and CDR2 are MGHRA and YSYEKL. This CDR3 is CASSPADRPESSGYTF. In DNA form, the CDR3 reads TGCGCCAGCAGCCCCGCGGACAGGCCGGAAAGCTCTGGCTACACCTTC.

The CDR3 coding sequence is TGTGCCAGCAGCTCCGGTCCTCTCAGCTCCTACGAGCAGTACTTC. Protein sequence: CASSSGPLSSYEQYF. The genes are TRBV7-2 and TRBJ2-7; D is unclear. This CDR3 has 15 residues. Germline-derived CDR1 and CDR2 are SGHTA and FQGNSA. Trimming left V 4 bases short and J 0 bases short, with 13 bases between.

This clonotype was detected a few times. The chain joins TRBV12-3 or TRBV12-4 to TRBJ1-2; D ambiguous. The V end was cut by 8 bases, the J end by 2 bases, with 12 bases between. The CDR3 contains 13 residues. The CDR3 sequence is CASARGKNYGYTF. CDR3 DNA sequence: TGTGCCAGCGCAAGAGGGAAGAACTATGGCTACACCTTC.

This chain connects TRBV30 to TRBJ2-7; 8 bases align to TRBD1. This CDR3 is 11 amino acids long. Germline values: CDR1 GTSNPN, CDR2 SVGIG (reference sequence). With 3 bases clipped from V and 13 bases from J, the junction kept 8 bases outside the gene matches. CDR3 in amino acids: CAWSEGDRQYF. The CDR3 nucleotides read TGTGCCTGGAGCGAGGGGGACAGGCAATACTTC.

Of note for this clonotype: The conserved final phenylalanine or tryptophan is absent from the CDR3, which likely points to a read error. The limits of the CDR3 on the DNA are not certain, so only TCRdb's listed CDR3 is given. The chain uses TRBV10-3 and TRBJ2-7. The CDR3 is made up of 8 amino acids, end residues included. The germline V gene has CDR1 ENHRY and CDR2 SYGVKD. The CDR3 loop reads CASSSQDI.

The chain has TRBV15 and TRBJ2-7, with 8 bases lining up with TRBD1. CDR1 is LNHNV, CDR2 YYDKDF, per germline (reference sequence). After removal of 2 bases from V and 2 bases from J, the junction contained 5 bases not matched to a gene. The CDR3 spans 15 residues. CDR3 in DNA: TGTGCCACCAGCAGACCCGGACAGGGTCCCTACGAGCAGTACTTC. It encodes CATSRPGQGPYEQYF.

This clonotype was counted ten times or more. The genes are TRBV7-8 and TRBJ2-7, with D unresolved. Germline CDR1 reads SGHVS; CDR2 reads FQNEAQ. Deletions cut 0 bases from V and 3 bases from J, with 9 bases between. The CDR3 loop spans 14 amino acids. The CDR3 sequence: CASSLAGPDYEQYF. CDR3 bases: TGTGCCAGCAGCTTAGCAGGGCCCGACTACGAGCAGTACTTC. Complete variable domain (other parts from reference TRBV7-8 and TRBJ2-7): GAGVSQSPRYKVAKRGQDVALRCDPISGHVSLFWYQQALGQGPEFLTYFQNEAQLDKSGLPSDRFFAERPEGSVSTLKIQRTQQEDSAVYLCASSLAGPDYEQYFGPGTRLTVT.

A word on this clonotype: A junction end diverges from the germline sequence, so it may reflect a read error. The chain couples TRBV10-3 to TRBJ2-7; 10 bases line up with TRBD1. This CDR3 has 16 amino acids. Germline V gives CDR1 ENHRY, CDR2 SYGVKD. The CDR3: CASSYQPGQGSYEQYF. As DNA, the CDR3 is TGTGCCAGCAGTTACCAACCGGGACAGGGGTCCTACGAGCAGTACTTC.

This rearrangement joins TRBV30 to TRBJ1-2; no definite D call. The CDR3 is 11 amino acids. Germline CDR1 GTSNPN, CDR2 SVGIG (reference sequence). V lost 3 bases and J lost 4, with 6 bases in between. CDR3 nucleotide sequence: TGTGCCTGGAGGGCGGGCTATGGCTACACCTTC. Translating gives CAWRAGYGYTF.

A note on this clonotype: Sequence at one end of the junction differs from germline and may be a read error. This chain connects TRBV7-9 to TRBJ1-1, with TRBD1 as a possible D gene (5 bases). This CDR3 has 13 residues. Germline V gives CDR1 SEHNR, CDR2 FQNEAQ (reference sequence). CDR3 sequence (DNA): TGTACCAGCAGCTCTGACGGGGGTTCAAAAGCTTTCTTT. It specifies CTSSSDGGSKAFF. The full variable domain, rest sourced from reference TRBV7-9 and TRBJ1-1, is DTGVSQNPRHKITKRGQNVTFRCDPISEHNRLYWYRQTLGQGPEFLTYFQNEAQLEKSRLLSDRFSAERPKGSFSTLEIQRTEQGDSAMYLCTSSSDGGSKAFFGQGTRLTVV.

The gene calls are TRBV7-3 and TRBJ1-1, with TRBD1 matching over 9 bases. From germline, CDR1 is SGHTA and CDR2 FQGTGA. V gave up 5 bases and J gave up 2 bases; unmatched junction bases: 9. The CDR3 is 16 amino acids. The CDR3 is CASSRRTGAYNTEAFF. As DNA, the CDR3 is TGTGCCAGCAGCCGCAGGACAGGGGCCTATAACACTGAAGCTTTCTTT.

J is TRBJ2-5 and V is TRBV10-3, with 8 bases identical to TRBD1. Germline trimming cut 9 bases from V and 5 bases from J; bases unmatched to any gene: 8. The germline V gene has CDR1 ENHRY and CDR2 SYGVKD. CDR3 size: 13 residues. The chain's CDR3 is CAMGQAPVETQYF. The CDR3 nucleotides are TGTGCCATGGGACAGGCCCCCGTGGAGACCCAGTACTTC.

The CDR3 reads CASSFNPSETQYF. CDR3 in DNA: TGTGCCAGCAGTTTTAACCCGTCGGAGACCCAGTACTTC. The V and J genes are TRBV28 and TRBJ2-5; D is ambiguous. The CDR3 length is 13 residues. V was cut by 3 bases and J by 5 bases, with 10 bases left in between. CDR1 and CDR2 (germline): MDHEN, SYDVKM.

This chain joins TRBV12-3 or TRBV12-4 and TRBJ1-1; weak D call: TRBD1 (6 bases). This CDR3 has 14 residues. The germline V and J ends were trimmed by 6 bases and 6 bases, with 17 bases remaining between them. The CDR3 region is CASSRTTGIPEAFF. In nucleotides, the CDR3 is TGTGCCAGCAGCCGAACCACAGGGATCCCTGAAGCTTTCTTT.

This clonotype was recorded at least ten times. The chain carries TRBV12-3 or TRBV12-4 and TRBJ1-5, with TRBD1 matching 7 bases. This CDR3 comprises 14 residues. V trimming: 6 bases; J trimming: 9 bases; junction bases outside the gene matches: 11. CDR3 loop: CASSQGTEVGPQHF. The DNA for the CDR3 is TGTGCCAGCAGCCAAGGGACAGAAGTGGGGCCCCAGCATTTT.

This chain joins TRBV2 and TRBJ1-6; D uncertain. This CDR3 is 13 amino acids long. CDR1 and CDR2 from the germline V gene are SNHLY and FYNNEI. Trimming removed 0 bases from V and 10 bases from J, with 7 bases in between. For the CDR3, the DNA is TGTGCCAGCAGTGAAGCGCTCCGATCACCCCTCCACTTT. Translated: CASSEALRSPLHF.

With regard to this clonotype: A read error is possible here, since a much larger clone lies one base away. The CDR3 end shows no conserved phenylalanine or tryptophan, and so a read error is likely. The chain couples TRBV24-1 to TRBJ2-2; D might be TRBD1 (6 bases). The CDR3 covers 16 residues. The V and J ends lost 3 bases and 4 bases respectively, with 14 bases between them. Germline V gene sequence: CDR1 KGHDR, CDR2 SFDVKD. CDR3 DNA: TGTGCCACCAGTGATGATCAGGGGAGAGGCACCGGGGAGCTGTTTTCT. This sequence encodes CATSDDQGRGTGELFS.

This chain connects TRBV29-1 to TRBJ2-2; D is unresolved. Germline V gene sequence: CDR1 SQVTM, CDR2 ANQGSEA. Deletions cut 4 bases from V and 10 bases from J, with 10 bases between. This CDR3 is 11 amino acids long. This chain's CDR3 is CSVAFSVELFF. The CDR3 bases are TGCAGCGTTGCTTTCTCGGTGGAGCTGTTTTTT.

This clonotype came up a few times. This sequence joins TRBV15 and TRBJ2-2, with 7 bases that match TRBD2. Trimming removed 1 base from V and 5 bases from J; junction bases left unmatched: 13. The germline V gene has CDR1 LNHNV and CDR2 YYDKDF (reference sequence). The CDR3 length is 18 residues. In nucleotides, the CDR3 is TGTGCCACCAGCAGAGGGATCCTCGGCGGGAGAGCGACCGGGGAGCTGTTTTTT. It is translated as CATSRGILGGRATGELFF.

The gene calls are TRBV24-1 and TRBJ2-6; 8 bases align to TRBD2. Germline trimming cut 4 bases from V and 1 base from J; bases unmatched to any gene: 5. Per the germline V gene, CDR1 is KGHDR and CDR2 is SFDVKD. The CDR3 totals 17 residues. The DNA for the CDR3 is TGTGCCACCAGTGAATCTCCTAGCGGGTCTGGGGCCAACGTCCTGACTTTC. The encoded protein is CATSESPSGSGANVLTF.

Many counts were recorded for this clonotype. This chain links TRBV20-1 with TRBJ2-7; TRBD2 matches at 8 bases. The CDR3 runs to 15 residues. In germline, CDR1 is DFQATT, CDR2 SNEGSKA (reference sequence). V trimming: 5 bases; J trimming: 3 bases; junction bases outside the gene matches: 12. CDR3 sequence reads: CSAHNLLAGDYEQYF. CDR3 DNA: TGCAGTGCTCATAACCTCCTAGCGGGCGACTACGAGCAGTACTTC.

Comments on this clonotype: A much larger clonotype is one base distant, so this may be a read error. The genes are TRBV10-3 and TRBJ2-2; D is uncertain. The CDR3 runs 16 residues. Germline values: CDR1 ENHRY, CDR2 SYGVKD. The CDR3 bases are TGTGCCAGCAGTGTAATCGGACGAAAGAACACCGGGGAGCTGTTTTTT. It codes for CASSVIGRKNTGELFF.

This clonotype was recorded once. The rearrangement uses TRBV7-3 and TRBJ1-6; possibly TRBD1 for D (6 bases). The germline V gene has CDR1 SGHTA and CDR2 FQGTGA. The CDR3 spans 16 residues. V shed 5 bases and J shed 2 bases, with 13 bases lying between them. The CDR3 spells CASSLQGSAYNSPLHF. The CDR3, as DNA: TGTGCCAGCAGCCTCCAGGGGTCCGCCTATAATTCACCCCTCCACTTT.

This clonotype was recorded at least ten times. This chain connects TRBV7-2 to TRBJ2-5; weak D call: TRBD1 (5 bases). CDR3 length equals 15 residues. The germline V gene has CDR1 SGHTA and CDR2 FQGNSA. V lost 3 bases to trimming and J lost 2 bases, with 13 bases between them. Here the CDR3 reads CASSFGHSTQETQYF. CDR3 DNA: TGTGCCAGCAGCTTCGGACACTCCACTCAAGAGACCCAGTACTTC.